This entry concerns a single T cell receptor (beta chain). The sample is drawn from a study of blood T cell repertoires in COVID-19. Data came from immunoSEQ multiplex PCR; TCRdb stores just in-frame clones and leaves some out. The top ten clones hold about 1.9% of a sample with over 110,000 clones, 78% of them seen once. The V end lost 0 bases, the J end lost 0 bases, and 6 bases lay between the germline ends. CDR3 length equals 14 residues. Germline V gene data show CDR1 as SGHRS and CDR2 as YFSETQ. Specimen: peripheral blood. The chain couples TRBV5-1 to TRBJ1-1, with D unclear. This receptor was taken from a woman in her sixties or seventies with acute or convalescent COVID-19. The CDR3 spells CASSLASLNTEAFF. In DNA form, the CDR3 reads TGCGCCAGCAGCTTGGCCAGTCTGAACACTGAAGCTTTCTTT.